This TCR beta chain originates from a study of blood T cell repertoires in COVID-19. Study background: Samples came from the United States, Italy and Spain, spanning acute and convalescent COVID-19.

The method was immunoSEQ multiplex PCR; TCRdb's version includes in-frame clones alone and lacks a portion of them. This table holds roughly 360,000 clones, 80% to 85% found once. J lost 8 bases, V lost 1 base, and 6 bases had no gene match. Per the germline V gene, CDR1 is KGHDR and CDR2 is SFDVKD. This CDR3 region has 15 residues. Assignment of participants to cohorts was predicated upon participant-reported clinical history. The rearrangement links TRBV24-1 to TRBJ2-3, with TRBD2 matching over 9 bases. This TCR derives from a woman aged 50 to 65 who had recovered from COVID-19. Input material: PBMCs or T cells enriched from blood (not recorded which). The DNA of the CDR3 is TGTGCCACCAGTGATTTTGCGGGGGGGCTGGGTACGCAGTATTTT. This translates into CATSDFAGGLGTQYF.